This passage covers 23 T cell receptor beta chains from one sample sequenced in a study of blood T cell repertoires in COVID-19. The protocol was immunoSEQ multiplex PCR, while the TCRdb copy is restricted to in-frame clones and leaves out a portion. The sample records some 670,000 clones, 85% to 90% being singletons. The sequenced sample consisted of peripheral blood. These receptors came from a woman younger than 35 with acute or convalescent COVID-19.

This clone came up a few times. The J gene is TRBJ1-1, the V gene TRBV6-4, with a possible D match to TRBD1 (5 bases). The CDR3 contains 14 residues. Trimming took 7 bases from V and 2 from J, leaving 14 bases between them. The germline V gene has CDR1 MRHNA and CDR2 SNTAGT. CDR3 coding DNA: TGTGCCAGCAACGGGGGTGGTAGCAACACTGAAGCTTTCTTT. Translation gives CASNGGGSNTEAFF.

The V gene is TRBV14, the J gene TRBJ2-5; possibly TRBD1 for D (6 bases). Trimming took 2 bases from V and 3 from J, leaving 13 bases between them. CDR3 length equals 15 residues. Germline values: CDR1 SGHDN, CDR2 FVKESK. CDR3 loop: CASSQPTGTKETQYF. DNA for the CDR3: TGTGCCAGCAGCCAACCAACCGGGACAAAAGAGACCCAGTACTTC.

The count of this clone is one. CDR3 sequence reads: CARSTGQGNSGNTIYF. In DNA form, the CDR3 reads TGTGCCAGAAGCACTGGACAGGGGAACTCTGGAAACACCATATATTTT. The V call is TRBV5-3, the J call TRBJ1-3, with TRBD1 matching 9 bases. TRBV5-3 is identified as an open reading frame with a role that is uncertain. The CDR3 extends over 16 amino acids. The V segment lost 4 bases and the J segment 0 bases; nucleotides outside the gene matches: 5.

The chain employs TRBV25-1 and TRBJ2-2; 7 positions match TRBD2. V dropped 3 bases and J dropped 9; count of bases not matched to a gene: 16. Germline lookup yields CDR1 MGHDK and CDR2 SYGVNS. The CDR3 spans 17 residues. The CDR3 DNA reads TGTGCCAGCAGTGACGCCGGGAGGAGGGGAACCCACCGGGAGCTGTTTTTT. The encoded protein is CASSDAGRRGTHRELFF.

This clone showed up just a few times. The chain carries TRBV5-1 and TRBJ1-1; D unresolved. The V end lost 4 bases, the J end lost 0 bases, and 7 bases lay between the germline ends. CDR1 SGHRS and CDR2 YFSETQ come from the germline V gene. The CDR3 is 13 amino acids. Here the CDR3 DNA reads TGCGCCAGCAGCCAGACATTGAACACTGAAGCTTTCTTT. This encodes CASSQTLNTEAFF.

The chain combines TRBV15 with TRBJ1-3, with D possibly TRBD1 on 6 matching bases. Trimming stripped 4 bases from V and 0 bases from J, with 10 bases between. The CDR3 totals 15 residues. Per germline, CDR1 LNHNV and CDR2 YYDKDF (reference sequence). CDR3 coding DNA: TGTGCCACCAGCAACCACAGGGTCTCTGGAAACACCATATATTTT. This translates into CATSNHRVSGNTIYF.

V and J are TRBV19 and TRBJ1-4; D call uncertain. CDR1 LNHDA and CDR2 SQIVND come from the germline V gene (reference sequence). This CDR3 contains 17 residues. The V end was cut by 4 bases, the J end by 0 bases, with 15 bases between. Written as DNA, the CDR3 is TGTGCCAGTAGTAACCCCTCGAGCCCTGCAACTAATGAAAAACTGTTTTTT. The encoded protein is CASSNPSSPATNEKLFF.

The V and J genes are TRBV19 and TRBJ1-1; D unclear. Germline V gene sequence: CDR1 LNHDA, CDR2 SQIVND (reference sequence). The CDR3 is 12 amino acids. The germline V and J ends were trimmed by 0 bases and 5 bases, with 4 bases remaining between them. As DNA, the CDR3 is TGTGCCAGTAGTATAGATAGAACTGAAGCTTTCTTT. Protein product: CASSIDRTEAFF.

The chain carries TRBV9 and TRBJ1-1; perhaps TRBD1 as D (6 bases). There are 15 residues in the CDR3. Germline assignment: CDR1 SGDLS and CDR2 YYNGEE. V lost 3 bases and J 3 bases, leaving 15 bases between the germline ends. The DNA for the CDR3 is TGTGCCAGCAGCGCAGATGTGGGGGCTGACACTGAAGCTTTCTTT. It translates to CASSADVGADTEAFF.

The V gene is TRBV18, the J gene TRBJ2-7, with a tentative D call TRBD1 (6 bases). V was clipped by 3 bases and J by 5 bases, with 11 bases between them. CDR3 length: 13 residues. CDR1 and CDR2 from the germline V gene are KGHSH and LQKENI. CDR3 in amino acids: CASSPAGDHEQYF. CDR3 DNA sequence: TGTGCCAGCTCACCGGCAGGGGACCACGAGCAGTACTTC.

The chain employs TRBV18 and TRBJ2-1; D is ambiguous. With 3 bases removed from V and 6 bases from J, the gap between germline ends came to 12 bases. The CDR3 has 14 residues. From germline, CDR1 is KGHSH and CDR2 LQKENI. CDR3 residues: CASSPLSSSNEQFF. The CDR3 region has the DNA TGTGCCAGCTCACCTTTATCCAGTTCCAATGAGCAGTTCTTC.

The chain is built from TRBV28 and TRBJ1-5, with TRBD1 matching over 7 bases. The CDR3 has 15 residues. Germline V gives CDR1 MDHEN, CDR2 SYDVKM. With V trimmed by 2 bases and J by 0 bases, 1 base remained unmatched. CDR3 residues: CASSLGQVSNQPQHF. CDR3 coding DNA: TGTGCCAGCAGTTTAGGACAGGTTAGCAATCAGCCCCAGCATTTT.

The chain joins TRBV9 to TRBJ1-2; 12 nucleotides align to TRBD1. The V gene's germline CDR1 is SGDLS and CDR2 YYNGEE. V shed 3 bases, J shed 7 bases, and the junction held 7 bases outside the gene matches. The CDR3 consists of 15 residues. CDR3 sequence: CASSAGTGGAGGYTF. CDR3 bases: TGTGCCAGCAGCGCCGGGACAGGGGGCGCGGGTGGCTACACCTTC.

The chain recombines TRBV7-2 with TRBJ2-3; TRBD2 agrees at 14 bases. Per germline, CDR1 SGHTA and CDR2 FQGNSA. V was clipped by 0 bases and J by 0 bases; unmatched bases: 8. This CDR3 is built from 20 residues. CDR3 protein: CASSLAQGLAGAASTDTQYF. In DNA form, the CDR3 reads TGTGCCAGCAGCTTAGCTCAGGGACTAGCGGGGGCGGCAAGCACAGATACGCAGTATTTT.

The rearrangement joins TRBV6-5 to TRBJ2-1; 9 positions agree with TRBD2. CDR1 is MNHEY and CDR2 is SVGAGI in the germline V gene. This CDR3 has 14 amino acids. Germline trimming cut 11 bases from V and 11 bases from J; bases unmatched to any gene: 16. The CDR3 DNA sequence: TGTGCCCGCCGCGGGGGACTCGCGGGGGGGAAGCAGTTCTTC. It yields the protein CARRGGLAGGKQFF.

The genes are TRBV15 and TRBJ1-1; D is possibly TRBD1 (6 bases). The CDR3 has 18 residues. Deletions cut 5 bases from V and 1 base from J, with 23 bases between. Per the germline V gene, CDR1 is LNHNV and CDR2 is YYDKDF (reference sequence). This CDR3 is CATSPPPGHKGWNTEAFF. The CDR3 DNA is TGTGCCACCAGCCCCCCTCCGGGACATAAGGGGTGGAACACTGAAGCTTTCTTT.

The rearrangement joins TRBV5-5 to TRBJ2-7, with a weak D call TRBD1 (6 bases). Between the trimmed V and J ends, which lost 4 bases and 1 base, there was a span of 9 bases. CDR3 size: 13 residues. CDR1 is SGHKS and CDR2 is YYEKEE in the germline V gene (reference sequence). CDR3 amino acids: CASSRDISYEQYF. CDR3 bases: TGTGCCAGCAGCAGGGACATATCCTACGAGCAGTACTTC. The full variable domain, its missing parts supplied by reference TRBV5-5 and TRBJ2-7, is DAGVTQSPTHLIKTRGQQVTLRCSPISGHKSVSWYQQVLGQGPQFIFQYYEKEERGRGNFPDRFSARQFPNYSSELNVNALLLGDSALYLCASSRDISYEQYFGPGTRLTVT.

The chain joins TRBV3-1 (or the pseudogene TRBV3-2) to TRBJ1-3; possibly TRBD1 for D (5 bases). The V end lost 1 base, the J end lost 0 bases, and 13 bases lay between the germline ends. Per germline, CDR1 LGHDT and CDR2 YNNKEL (reference sequence). This CDR3 spans 17 amino acids. This chain's CDR3 is CASSQADGHSSGNTIYF. The CDR3 DNA reads as TGTGCCAGCAGCCAAGCTGACGGACATTCCTCTGGAAACACCATATATTTT.

The J gene is TRBJ2-1, the V gene TRBV4-2; 8 bases are shared with TRBD2. The CDR3 runs to 16 residues. Germline V CDR1 and CDR2: LGHNA, YNFKEQ. Losses at the gene ends were 0 bases for V and 5 bases for J; bases not matched to a gene: 6. For the CDR3, the DNA is TGTGCCAGCAGCCAAGATCCGAGCGGGGGAAACAATGAGCAGTTCTTC. Protein sequence: CASSQDPSGGNNEQFF.

The V gene is TRBV20-1, the J gene TRBJ1-2, with D unresolved. V was pared by 3 bases and J by 4 bases, with 12 bases between. Germline V gene data show CDR1 as DFQATT and CDR2 as SNEGSKA (reference sequence). The CDR3 totals 13 residues. The CDR3 nucleotides read TGCAGTGCTAGTCTGGGCAGCGGCTATGGCTACACCTTC. It translates to CSASLGSGYGYTF.

The chain combines TRBV15 with TRBJ2-1; 14 nucleotides agree with TRBD2. The trim removed 0 bases at V and 0 bases at J, leaving 4 bases unmatched. CDR1 and CDR2 from the germline V gene are LNHNV and YYDKDF (reference sequence). The CDR3 spans 19 residues. The CDR3 sequence is CATSREGTSGGGSYNEQFF. The CDR3 DNA is TGTGCCACCAGCAGAGAAGGGACTAGCGGGGGCGGCTCCTACAATGAGCAGTTCTTC.

The V and J genes are TRBV9 and TRBJ2-3; 7 positions agree with TRBD2. V lost 4 bases and J lost 6; bases outside the gene matches: 11. Germline V gene lookup returns CDR1 SGDLS and CDR2 YYNGEE. This CDR3 has 15 amino acids. CDR3 sequence reads: CASSPQRGSGDTQYF. The CDR3 nucleotides are TGTGCCAGCAGCCCACAGCGGGGTAGCGGGGATACGCAGTATTTT.

The chain employs TRBV9 and TRBJ1-1; no clear D. Germline CDR1 reads SGDLS; CDR2 reads YYNGEE. V shed 0 bases and J shed 6 bases, with 15 bases lying between them. The CDR3 sequence is 15 residues long. This CDR3 is CASSVASGGIAEAFF. The CDR3 DNA is TGTGCCAGCAGCGTAGCCTCGGGAGGGATCGCTGAAGCTTTCTTT. Filled out from reference TRBV9 and TRBJ1-1, the complete variable domain reads DSGVTQTPKHLITATGQRVTLRCSPRSGDLSVYWYQQSLDQGLQFLIQYYNGEERAKGNILERFSAQQFPDLHSELNLSSLELGDSALYFCASSVASGGIAEAFFGQGTRLTVV.